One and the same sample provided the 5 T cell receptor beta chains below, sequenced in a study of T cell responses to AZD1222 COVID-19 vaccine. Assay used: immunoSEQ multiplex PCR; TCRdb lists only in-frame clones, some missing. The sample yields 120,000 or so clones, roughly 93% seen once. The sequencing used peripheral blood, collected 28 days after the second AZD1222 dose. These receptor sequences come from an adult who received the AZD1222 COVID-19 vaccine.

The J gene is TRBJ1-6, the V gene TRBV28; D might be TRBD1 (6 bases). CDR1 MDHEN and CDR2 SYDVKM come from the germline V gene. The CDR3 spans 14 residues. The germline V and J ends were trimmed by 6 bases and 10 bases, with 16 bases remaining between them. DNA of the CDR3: TGTGCCAGCAGGCCTGCACAGGGAAGGTCACCCCTCCACTTT. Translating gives CASRPAQGRSPLHF.

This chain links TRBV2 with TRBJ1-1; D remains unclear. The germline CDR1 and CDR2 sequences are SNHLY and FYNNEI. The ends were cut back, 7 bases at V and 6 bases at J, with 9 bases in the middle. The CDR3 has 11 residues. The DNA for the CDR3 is TGTGCCAGCAAGGCAGGCCCTGAAGCTTTCTTT. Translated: CASKAGPEAFF.

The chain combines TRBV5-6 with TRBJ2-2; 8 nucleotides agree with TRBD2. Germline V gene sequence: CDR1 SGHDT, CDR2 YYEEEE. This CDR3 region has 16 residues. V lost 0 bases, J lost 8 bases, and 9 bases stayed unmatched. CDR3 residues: CASSLVGGGPRGELFF. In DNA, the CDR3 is TGTGCCAGCAGCTTGGTCGGCGGGGGGCCCCGAGGGGAGCTGTTTTTT.

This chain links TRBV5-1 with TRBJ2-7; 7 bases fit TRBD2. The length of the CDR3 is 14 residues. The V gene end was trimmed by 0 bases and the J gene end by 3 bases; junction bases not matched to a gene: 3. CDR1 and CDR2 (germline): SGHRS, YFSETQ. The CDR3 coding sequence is TGCGCCAGCAGCTTGGGGGGAGGGGACTACGAGCAGTACTTC. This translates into CASSLGGGDYEQYF. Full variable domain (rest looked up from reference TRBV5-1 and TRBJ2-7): KAGVTQTPRYLIKTRGQQVTLSCSPISGHRSVSWYQQTPGQGLQFLFEYFSETQRNKGNFPGRFSGRQFSNSRSEMNVSTLELGDSALYLCASSLGGGDYEQYFGPGTRLTVT.

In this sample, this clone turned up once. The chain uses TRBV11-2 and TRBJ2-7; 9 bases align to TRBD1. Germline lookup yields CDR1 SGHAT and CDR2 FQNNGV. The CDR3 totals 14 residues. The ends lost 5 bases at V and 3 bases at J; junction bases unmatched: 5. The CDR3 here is CASSPSTGGYEQYF. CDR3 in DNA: TGTGCCAGCAGCCCGTCGACAGGGGGCTACGAGCAGTACTTC.